A selection of T cell receptor beta chains follows, all from one sample in a study of blood T cell repertoires in COVID-19. Some clones are missing from TCRdb's copy, which holds only in-frame ones; the method was immunoSEQ multiplex PCR. The table lists 470,000 or so clones, 70% to 90% of them singletons, with more than 3% in the top ten. What was sequenced was peripheral blood. The receptors were gathered from a human donor in a cohort sampled during active COVID-19. CDR3s include the opening cysteine and the closing phenylalanine or tryptophan. A D gene is named only where the DNA matches it firmly. Not every row has a clone size; where given, it reads once, few, many or a size class.

-	TRBV7-2	TRBJ1-2	-	CASSLGRVDYGYTF	TGTGCCAGCAGCTTAGGCAGGGTAGACTATGGCTACACCTTC
-	TRBV21-1	TRBJ2-1	-	CASSKARRTSGRRYNEQFF	TGTGCCAGCAGCAAAGCGCGCCGGACTAGCGGGAGGCGCTACAATGAGCAGTTCTTC
-	TRBV11-2	TRBJ2-5	-	CASSPAAGFQETQYF	TGTGCCAGCAGCCCAGCGGCCGGGTTCCAAGAGACCCAGTACTTC
TRBD1	TRBV30	TRBJ1-1	-	CAWSLPGTGEGKAFF	TGTGCCTGGAGTCTCCCCGGGACAGGGGAGGGGAAAGCTTTCTTT
-	TRBV7-3	TRBJ1-2	-	CASGSFKGVFNYGYTF	TGTGCCAGCGGATCCTTTAAAGGGGTATTTAACTATGGCTACACCTTC
TRBD1	TRBV19	TRBJ1-3	-	CASSMGTEFIGNTIYF	TGTGCCAGTAGTATGGGGACAGAGTTTATTGGAAACACCATATATTTT
TRBD1	TRBV7-3	TRBJ2-1	-	CASSFQGTESYNEQFF	TGTGCCAGCAGCTTTCAAGGGACAGAGAGTTACAATGAGCAGTTCTTC
-	TRBV5-6	TRBJ1-6	-	CASSLLTGPNSPLHF	TGTGCCAGCAGCTTGTTGACAGGTCCAAATTCACCCCTCCACTTT
-	TRBV9	TRBJ2-3	-	CASSVGVGATDTQYF	TGTGCCAGCAGCGTAGGTGTGGGAGCCACAGATACGCAGTATTTT
-	TRBV7-3	TRBJ2-2	-	CASSADRINTGELFF	TGTGCCAGCAGCGCTGACAGAATTAACACCGGGGAGCTGTTTTTT
-	TRBV6-5	TRBJ1-2	once	CASKRANYGYTF	TGTGCCAGCAAAAGAGCTAACTATGGCTACACCTTC
-	TRBV6-4	TRBJ1-4	-	CASSESPQGPGEKLFF	TGTGCCAGCAGTGAAAGTCCTCAGGGGCCGGGTGAAAAACTGTTTTTT
-	TRBV6-6	TRBJ1-3	-	CASKVGEAVNTIYF	TGTGCCAGCAAGGTCGGGGAGGCCGTCAACACCATATATTTT
TRBD1	TRBV6-5	TRBJ1-3	-	CATQQGVGNTIYF	TGTGCCACTCAACAGGGGGTTGGAAACACCATATATTTT
-	TRBV5-6	TRBJ1-2	once	CASSFLQPANYGYTF	TGTGCCAGCAGCTTTCTACAGCCTGCTAACTATGGCTACACCTTC
-	TRBV4-2	TRBJ1-2	-	CASSQDQGRETYGYTF	TGTGCCAGCAGCCAAGATCAAGGCAGGGAAACCTATGGCTACACCTTC
TRBD1	TRBV18	TRBJ2-7	-	CASSHSRDRPYEQYF	TGTGCCAGCTCTCATTCCCGGGACAGGCCATACGAGCAGTACTTC
-	TRBV21-1	TRBJ2-7	-	CASSKTPGLAGVYEQYF	TGTGCCAGCAGCAAAACCCCCGGACTAGCGGGAGTCTACGAGCAGTACTTC
-	TRBV6-5	TRBJ1-2	-	CASSYDRNYGYTF	TGTGCCAGCAGTTACGACAGAAACTATGGCTACACCTTC
-	TRBV7-8	TRBJ2-1	-	CASSLPVSYNEQFF	TGTGCCAGCAGCTTACCTGTCTCCTACAATGAGCAGTTCTTC
-	TRBV3-1/TRBV3-2	TRBJ2-1	-	CASSPQGNEQFF	TGTGCCAGCAGCCCACAGGGCAATGAGCAGTTCTTC
TRBD2	TRBV7-3	TRBJ2-5	-	CASSLRGGGETQYF	TGTGCCAGCAGCTTACGCGGGGGTGGAGAGACCCAGTACTTC
TRBD2	TRBV4-2	TRBJ2-1	-	CASSQGAGGRNEQFF	TGTGCCAGCAGCCAGGGGGCGGGAGGTCGCAATGAGCAGTTCTTC
TRBD2	TRBV24-1	TRBJ2-1	-	CATRAPGLAGGNEQFF	TGTGCCACCCGGGCCCCTGGACTAGCGGGAGGGAATGAGCAGTTCTTC
-	TRBV19	TRBJ1-3	-	CASWDKEVSGNTIYF	TGTGCCAGTTGGGACAAGGAGGTCTCTGGAAACACCATATATTTT
TRBD1	TRBV7-8	TRBJ1-5	-	CASSVRGKGDRVRNQPQHF	TGTGCCAGCAGCGTAAGGGGCAAAGGGGACAGGGTTCGCAATCAGCCCCAGCATTTT
-	TRBV19	TRBJ1-5	-	CASSMDIGNQPQHF	TGTGCCAGTAGTATGGACATCGGCAATCAGCCCCAGCATTTT
-	TRBV7-2	TRBJ2-7	-	CASSLSSRSSYEQYF	TGTGCCAGCAGCTTATCCTCCCGGAGCTCCTACGAGCAGTACTTC
TRBD2	TRBV19	TRBJ2-1	-	CASSGETSGSSNEQFF	TGTGCCAGTAGTGGAGAGACTAGCGGGAGTTCGAATGAGCAGTTCTTC
TRBD2	TRBV12-5	TRBJ2-5	-	CASGLVLAGGGETQYF	TGTGCTAGTGGTTTGGTCCTAGCGGGAGGCGGAGAGACCCAGTACTTC
TRBD2	TRBV11-3	TRBJ2-7	-	CASSNSGSSVEQYF	TGTGCCAGCAGCAATAGCGGGTCCTCGGTCGAGCAGTACTTC
-	TRBV9	TRBJ2-1	-	CASSVEPRGISYNEQFF	TGTGCCAGCAGCGTAGAACCCCGGGGGATATCCTACAATGAGCAGTTCTTC
TRBD1	TRBV19	TRBJ2-3	-	CAISGGYGDTQYF	TGTGCCATATCAGGGGGCTATGGGGATACGCAGTATTTT
-	TRBV28	TRBJ1-5	-	CASIRQINQPQHF	TGTGCCAGCATCAGGCAGATCAATCAGCCCCAGCATTTT
-	TRBV3-1/TRBV3-2	TRBJ1-6	-	CASSQPGPNSPLHF	TGTGCCAGCAGCCAACCAGGGCCCAATTCACCCCTCCACTTT
TRBD2	TRBV2	TRBJ2-1	-	CASSRNGRREGFDNEQFF	TGTGCCAGCAGTCGAAACGGCCGGCGGGAGGGTTTCGACAATGAGCAGTTCTTC
TRBD1	TRBV7-8	TRBJ1-2	-	CASSSLTPRQGGKDYGYTF	TGTGCCAGCAGCAGCTTAACCCCCCGACAGGGAGGAAAGGACTATGGCTACACCTTC
-	TRBV28	TRBJ2-6	-	CASSKPPGGRGASSGANVLTF	TGTGCCAGCAGTAAGCCCCCCGGGGGCAGGGGGGCGAGCTCTGGGGCCAACGTCCTGACTTTC
-	TRBV12-3/TRBV12-4	TRBJ2-7	-	CASRSTGSYEQYF	TGTGCCAGCAGATCTACAGGTTCCTACGAGCAGTACTTC
-	TRBV7-2	TRBJ2-3	once	CASSLAAASTDTQYF	TGTGCCAGCAGCTTAGCGGCCGCTAGCACAGATACGCAGTATTTT
-	TRBV5-1	TRBJ2-5	once	CASSSFEGEETQYF	TGCGCCAGCAGCTCTTTTGAAGGGGAAGAGACCCAGTACTTC